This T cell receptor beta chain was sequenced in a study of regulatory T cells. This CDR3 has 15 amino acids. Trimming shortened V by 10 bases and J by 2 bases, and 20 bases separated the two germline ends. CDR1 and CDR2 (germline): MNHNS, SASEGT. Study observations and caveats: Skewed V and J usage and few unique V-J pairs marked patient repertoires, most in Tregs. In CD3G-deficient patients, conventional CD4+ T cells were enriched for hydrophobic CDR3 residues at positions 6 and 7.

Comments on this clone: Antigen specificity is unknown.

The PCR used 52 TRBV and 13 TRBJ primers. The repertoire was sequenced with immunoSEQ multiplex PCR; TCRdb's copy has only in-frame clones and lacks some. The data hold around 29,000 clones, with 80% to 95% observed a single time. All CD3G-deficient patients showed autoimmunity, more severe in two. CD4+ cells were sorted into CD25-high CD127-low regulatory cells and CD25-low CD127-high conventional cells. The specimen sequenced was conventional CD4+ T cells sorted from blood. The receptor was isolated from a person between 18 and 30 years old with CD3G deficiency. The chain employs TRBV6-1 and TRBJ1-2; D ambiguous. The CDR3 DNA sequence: TGTGCCACCGCCTGGGGAACGGACTTAAACTATGGCTACACCTTC. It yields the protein CATAWGTDLNYGYTF.